This TCR beta chain appears in the sequencing data of a study of T cells in localized non-small cell lung cancer. Findings and caveats of the study: Uninvolved nearby lung showed the greatest T cell clonality, exceeding that found in tumor. Adjacent lung was found to contain a median approximately 50 of the top 100 tumor clones. Longer survival (overall) was linked to higher T cell density in blood.

Turning to this clone: Its matching antigen is unknown.

Some clones are missing from TCRdb's copy, which holds only in-frame ones; the method was immunoSEQ multiplex PCR. Seen here are approximately 140,000 clones, around 90% observed once, and the top ten hold around 1.8%. V trimming: 3 bases; J trimming: 9 bases; junction bases outside the gene matches: 11. The germline V gene encodes CDR1 MDHEN and CDR2 SYDVKM. CDR3 size: 15 residues. The chain has TRBV28 and TRBJ1-2, with TRBD1 identical over 9 bases. The sequence derives from a female donor older than 55 with stage I lung adenocarcinoma. Sample: peripheral blood, taken before any cancer treatment. This CDR3 reads CASSFGTGYFRSYTF. Here the CDR3 DNA reads TGTGCCAGCAGTTTTGGGACAGGGTACTTTAGGAGCTACACCTTC.